This TCR beta chain was identified during a study of T cells in Graves' hyperthyroidism and ophthalmopathy. Amplification targeted TCR beta CDR3 regions from RNA transcripts. A set of HTBI primers served as the primers for a first-round RT-PCR of the TCR CDR3. TCRdb reprocessed the multiplex PCR reads via MiXCR and lists one record per CDR3 protein. The table has 400,000 to 450,000 distinct CDR3 sequences, approximately 14% seen once. Germline CDR1 SGHKS, CDR2 YYEKEE (reference sequence). V was clipped by 1 base and J by 1 base; unmatched bases: 6. There are 16 residues in the CDR3. Input material: blood. V usage is TRBV5-5 and J usage is TRBJ2-5; 8 bases fit TRBD2. The sequence was obtained from a man younger than 30 with Graves' ophthalmopathy. The CDR3 spells CASSLSFSGIQETQYF. The CDR3 coding sequence is TGTGCCAGCAGCTTGTCTTTTAGCGGGATCCAAGAGACCCAGTACTTC.